The present TCR beta chain was sequenced within a study of CD8+CD57+ T cells in acquired aplastic anemia. Study details: DNA recovered from sorted CD4+ and CD8+ cells had a mean of around 3.3 ug.

Germline CDR1 MGHDK, CDR2 SYGVNS. The CDR3 has 14 amino acids. V was shortened by 6 bases and J by 4 bases, with 13 bases between the two germline ends. All sequencing subjects had displayed CD8+CD57+ cell expansion on flow cytometry. All patients had severe acquired aplastic anemia. Patients were untreated when blood was sampled. A remark on this clonotype: Its antigen is not known.

Template material for TCR beta VDJ and CDR3 profiling consisted of genomic DNA. One entry per CDR3 protein, called by TCRdb with MiXCR from the reads. Of 200,000 to 300,000 distinct CDR3 sequences listed, around 82% are singletons. Study observations and caveats: Approximately 29 was the count of CD8+ CDR3 sequences that patients shared with controls.

The sequence derives from a human donor with aplastic anemia. The J gene is TRBJ2-1, the V gene TRBV25-1; weak D call: TRBD1 (6 bases). Sequencing input: sorted CD4+, CD8+, or CD8+CD57+ T cells (not recorded which) from PBMCs. CDR3 in DNA: TGTGCCAGCAGCGCTCCAGGGGATTACAATGAGCAGTTCTTC. It translates to CASSAPGDYNEQFF.